This entry lists 30 T cell receptor beta chains sequenced from one sample in a study of blood T cell repertoires in COVID-19. Measured with immunoSEQ multiplex PCR; TCRdb has only the in-frame clones, and not every one. The top ten clones hold around 8.6% of a sample with 170,000 or so clones, roughly 85% of them seen once. Specimen: peripheral blood. Receptors originate from a man over 45 with active or convalescent COVID-19.

In this sample, this clone turned up once. The rearrangement links TRBV24-1 to TRBJ1-2; TRBD1 agrees at 12 bases. CDR3 length equals 16 residues. Germline-derived CDR1 and CDR2 are KGHDR and SFDVKD. J lost 6 bases, V lost 2 bases, and 6 bases had no gene match. The CDR3 protein is CATSDSGQGASDGYTF. In nucleotides, the CDR3 is TGTGCCACCAGTGATTCGGGACAGGGGGCATCTGATGGCTACACCTTC.

CDR3 in amino acids: CASGRLEYEQYF. The CDR3 region has the DNA TGTGCCAGCGGAAGGCTAGAGTACGAGCAGTACTTC. The rearrangement links TRBV6-5 to TRBJ2-7; no clear D gene. The CDR3 runs 12 residues. Trimming removed 8 bases from V and 4 bases from J, with 12 bases in between. Germline-derived CDR1 and CDR2 are MNHEY and SVGAGI.

In its sample, this clone was seen a few times. The chain is built from TRBV5-4 and TRBJ2-1, with TRBD1 identical over 9 bases. The trim removed 1 base at V and 8 bases at J, leaving 7 bases unmatched. This CDR3 is built from 15 residues. CDR1 and CDR2 from the germline V gene are SGHNT and YYREEE (reference sequence). CDR3: CASSLPLGTGYEQFF. The DNA of the CDR3 is TGTGCCAGCAGCTTGCCACTCGGGACAGGGTATGAGCAGTTCTTC. Drawing the rest from reference TRBV5-4 and TRBJ2-1, the complete variable domain is ETGVTQSPTHLIKTRGQQVTLRCSSQSGHNTVSWYQQALGQGPQFIFQYYREEENGRGNFPPRFSGLQFPNYSSELNVNALELDDSALYLCASSLPLGTGYEQFFGPGTRLTVL.

J is TRBJ1-3 and V is TRBV7-2; TRBD1 is a possible D gene (6 bases). Per germline, CDR1 SGHTA and CDR2 FQGNSA. V gave up 5 bases and J gave up 2 bases, with 13 bases separating them. CDR3 length: 15 residues. CDR3 nucleotide sequence: TGTGCCAGCAGCGCAGGGGCAGCTACTGGAAACACCATATATTTT. Amino acid sequence: CASSAGAATGNTIYF.

The chain has TRBV4-1 and TRBJ2-5; a weak D match, TRBD1 (7 bases). V was clipped by 2 bases and J by 4 bases, with 11 bases between them. This CDR3 has 14 residues. The germline CDR1 and CDR2 sequences are MGHRA and YSYEKL. The CDR3 DNA sequence: TGCGCCAGCAGCCAACCGGGGGACAGAGAGACCCAGTACTTC. Amino acid sequence: CASSQPGDRETQYF.

The V gene is TRBV10-3, the J gene TRBJ2-3; D is unclear. CDR3 length equals 14 residues. V was pared by 3 bases and J by 1 base, with 8 bases between. Germline assignment: CDR1 ENHRY and CDR2 SYGVKD. The DNA of the CDR3 is TGTGCCATCAGTGATGGGCCGGGCACAGATACGCAGTATTTT. This encodes CAISDGPGTDTQYF.

This chain connects TRBV27 to TRBJ2-1; 13 nucleotides line up with TRBD2. V was pared by 5 bases and J by 4 bases, with 5 bases of the junction left unmatched. The CDR3 contains 16 residues. Germline assignment: CDR1 MNHEY and CDR2 SMNVEV (reference sequence). The CDR3 loop reads CASSQGGLAGYNEQFF. CDR3 nucleotides: TGTGCCAGCAGTCAAGGGGGACTAGCGGGGTACAATGAGCAGTTCTTC.

The chain uses TRBV2 and TRBJ1-6, with D uncertain. CDR3 length: 13 amino acids. V was shortened by 8 bases and J by 10 bases, with 15 bases between the two germline ends. Germline assignment: CDR1 SNHLY and CDR2 FYNNEI. Here the CDR3 reads CASGGGLGSPLHF. The CDR3 bases are TGTGCCAGCGGAGGAGGGTTGGGGTCACCCCTCCACTTT.

This chain connects TRBV30 to TRBJ2-7; 16 bases agree with TRBD2. The CDR3 is 17 amino acids. The V and J ends lost 3 bases and 9 bases, in that order; junction bases with no gene match: 14. Germline V gene lookup returns CDR1 GTSNPN and CDR2 SVGIG (reference sequence). This CDR3 reads CAWSGGTSGRARVLQYF. CDR3 nucleotide sequence: TGTGCCTGGAGCGGAGGGACTAGCGGGAGGGCCCGGGTGTTGCAGTACTTC.

V gene TRBV2 combines with J gene TRBJ1-1; D gene ambiguous. Trimming left V 3 bases short and J 1 base short, with 12 bases between. This CDR3 is built from 15 residues. Germline values: CDR1 SNHLY, CDR2 FYNNEI. The CDR3 DNA is TGTGCCAGCAGTGATTATGGTACAGAGAACACTGAAGCTTTCTTT. Its translation is CASSDYGTENTEAFF.

The chain is built from TRBV2 and TRBJ2-7; TRBD1 matches at 8 bases. The length of the CDR3 is 14 residues. V gave up 6 bases and J gave up 3 bases; unmatched junction bases: 7. Germline V gives CDR1 SNHLY, CDR2 FYNNEI. The chain's CDR3 is CASRPGQEIYEQYF. DNA of the CDR3: TGTGCCAGCAGGCCGGGACAGGAAATCTACGAGCAGTACTTC.

The chain is built from TRBV7-9 and TRBJ2-1; D remains ambiguous. The V end lost 0 bases, the J end lost 3 bases, and 3 bases lay between the germline ends. This CDR3 contains 13 residues. From germline, CDR1 is SEHNR and CDR2 FQNEAQ (reference sequence). CDR3 bases: TGTGCCAGCAGCTTAGCCAGCTACAATGAGCAGTTCTTC. Its translation is CASSLASYNEQFF.

V gene TRBV5-4 combines with J gene TRBJ1-1; D is unclear. This CDR3 spans 13 amino acids. V shed 4 bases and J shed 11 bases, with 18 bases lying between them. CDR1 is SGHNT, CDR2 YYREEE, per germline (reference sequence). Here the CDR3 reads CASSIDRGAGAFF. The CDR3 DNA is TGTGCCAGCAGCATAGATCGTGGCGCCGGGGCTTTCTTT.

V usage is TRBV5-1 and J usage is TRBJ1-6; 8 bases line up with TRBD1. This CDR3 contains 14 residues. Germline V gene lookup returns CDR1 SGHRS and CDR2 YFSETQ. The V gene end was trimmed by 4 bases and the J gene end by 9 bases; junction bases not matched to a gene: 6. This chain's CDR3 is CASSQDRESSPLHF. The CDR3 nucleotides are TGCGCCAGCAGCCAGGACAGGGAGAGTTCACCCCTCCACTTT.

The chain links TRBV27 to TRBJ2-7; 8 bases agree with TRBD2. There are 15 residues in the CDR3. CDR1 and CDR2 from the germline V gene are MNHEY and SMNVEV (reference sequence). Trimming at V came to 2 bases and at J to 2 bases, leaving 5 bases not matched to a gene. CDR3 in amino acids: CASSLRRGAPYEQYF. For the CDR3, the DNA is TGTGCCAGCAGTTTAAGGCGGGGGGCCCCCTACGAGCAGTACTTC.

This clone has only one observation. The CDR3 region is CAWSAPPPGQGQETQYF. CDR3 nucleotide sequence: TGTGCCTGGAGTGCCCCACCGCCGGGACAGGGGCAGGAGACCCAGTACTTC. This chain links TRBV30 with TRBJ2-5; 10 nucleotides agree with TRBD1. This CDR3 has 17 amino acids. V shed 1 base and J 5 bases; nucleotides not matched to a gene: 13. Per germline, CDR1 GTSNPN and CDR2 SVGIG (reference sequence).

Written as DNA, the CDR3 is TGTGCCAGCAGCTATGCAGTGGGAGCGAGCAATCAGCCCCAGCATTTT. It codes for CASSYAVGASNQPQHF. The rearrangement links TRBV11-3 to TRBJ1-5; no firm D call. Germline V gene lookup returns CDR1 SGHNT and CDR2 YENEEA. The CDR3 sequence is 16 residues long. The V end lost 4 bases, the J end lost 1 base, and 14 bases lay between the germline ends.

The chain recombines TRBV7-9 with TRBJ2-3, with 8 bases fitting TRBD2. From germline, CDR1 is SEHNR and CDR2 FQNEAQ (reference sequence). The length of the CDR3 is 16 residues. With V trimmed by 5 bases and J by 4 bases, 11 bases remained unmatched. The CDR3 sequence: CASSPPFREGPDTQYF. In nucleotides, the CDR3 is TGTGCCAGCAGCCCTCCGTTCCGGGAGGGCCCAGATACGCAGTATTTT.

The CDR3 DNA reads as TGTGCCAGCAGCCAAGATCCAGGGGATGAGCAGTTCTTC. This translates into CASSQDPGDEQFF. The rearrangement uses TRBV3-1 (or the pseudogene TRBV3-2) and TRBJ2-1; weak D call: TRBD1 (6 bases). Trimming removed 0 bases from V and 8 bases from J, with 8 bases in between. The CDR3 is 13 amino acids. Germline CDR1 is LGHDT and CDR2 is YNNKEL (reference sequence).

The chain uses TRBV27 and TRBJ1-4; D ambiguous. Germline lookup yields CDR1 MNHEY and CDR2 SMNVEV (reference sequence). The V and J ends lost 2 bases and 6 bases respectively, with 25 bases between them. The CDR3 is 19 residues long. Written as DNA, the CDR3 is TGTGCCAGCAGTTTACCTCCGCTACCGGTCGAGCCGAAACATGAAAAACTGTTTTTT. This gives the protein CASSLPPLPVEPKHEKLFF.

This chain uses TRBV7-6 with TRBJ2-3; D gene ambiguous. The V end lost 1 base, the J end lost 5 bases, and 13 bases lay between the germline ends. Germline CDR1 SGHVS, CDR2 FNYEAQ. The CDR3 is made up of 15 amino acids. The CDR3 loop reads CASSLVGTPGDTQYF. In DNA form, the CDR3 reads TGTGCCAGCAGCTTAGTTGGCACGCCGGGAGATACGCAGTATTTT.

There are a few counts of this clone. The rearrangement links TRBV3-1 (or the pseudogene TRBV3-2) to TRBJ1-6, with D maybe TRBD1 (5 bases). This CDR3 has 19 amino acids. The V end was cut by 6 bases, the J end by 4 bases, with 25 bases between. Germline CDR1 and CDR2: LGHDT and YNNKEL (reference sequence). This CDR3 reads CASRTYRDSTPPYNSPLHF. In nucleotides, the CDR3 is TGTGCCAGCAGGACGTACCGGGACTCAACTCCCCCATATAATTCACCCCTCCACTTT.

The chain carries TRBV18 and TRBJ2-2; 9 nucleotides line up with TRBD1. V shed 6 bases and J 4 bases; nucleotides not matched to a gene: 3. CDR1 and CDR2 (germline): KGHSH, LQKENI. This CDR3 spans 14 amino acids. CDR3 DNA sequence: TGTGCCAGCTCGGCACAGGGGGCCACCGGGGAGCTGTTTTTT. Translation gives CASSAQGATGELFF.

The chain couples TRBV11-1 to TRBJ2-7; maybe TRBD1 (6 bases). Trimming pared 6 bases from V and 3 bases from J, leaving 15 bases between. The CDR3 sequence is 14 residues long. The germline V gene has CDR1 SGHAT and CDR2 FQDESV (reference sequence). This CDR3 is CASSSTGNHYEQYF. The CDR3 nucleotides are TGTGCCAGCAGTTCGACAGGCAACCACTACGAGCAGTACTTC.

J is TRBJ2-2 and V is TRBV19; D gene uncertain. Germline V gives CDR1 LNHDA, CDR2 SQIVND (reference sequence). The CDR3 has 13 amino acids. V was shortened by 1 base and J by 4 bases, with 4 bases between the two germline ends. The CDR3: CASSIAITGELFF. The CDR3 coding sequence is TGTGCCAGTAGTATAGCTATCACCGGGGAGCTGTTTTTT.

The chain recombines TRBV7-6 with TRBJ2-7, with TRBD1 as a possible D gene (5 bases). The CDR3 sequence is 12 residues long. The V and J ends lost 4 bases and 8 bases respectively, with 12 bases between them. CDR1 and CDR2 (germline): SGHVS, FNYEAQ. The CDR3 DNA is TGTGCCAGCAGCTCCCCCCCAGGGAAGCAGTACTTC. This translates into CASSSPPGKQYF.

This sequence joins TRBV19 and TRBJ2-2; 7 positions agree with TRBD1. The CDR3 has 17 residues. The germline V gene encodes CDR1 LNHDA and CDR2 SQIVND (reference sequence). With 0 bases clipped from V and 1 base from J, the junction kept 5 bases outside the gene matches. As DNA, the CDR3 is TGTGCCAGTAGTATAGAAAAGGGACAGATGAACACCGGGGAGCTGTTTTTT. Residues: CASSIEKGQMNTGELFF. Together with reference TRBV19 and TRBJ2-2, the CDR3 gives the full variable domain: DGGITQSPKYLFRKEGQNVTLSCEQNLNHDAMYWYRQDPGQGLRLIYYSQIVNDFQKGDIAEGYSVSREKKESFPLTVTSAQKNPTAFYLCASSIEKGQMNTGELFFGEGSRLTVL.

The chain carries TRBV2 and TRBJ1-6, with 9 positions matching TRBD1. Germline CDR1 SNHLY, CDR2 FYNNEI. Trimming took 4 bases from V and 9 from J; bases not matched to a gene: 4. The CDR3 is made up of 14 amino acids. The CDR3 here is CASSGGQGGSPLHF. The CDR3 region has the DNA TGTGCCAGCAGTGGGGGACAGGGCGGTTCACCCCTCCACTTT. The variable domain in full, completed from reference TRBV2 and TRBJ1-6, reads EPEVTQTPSHQVTQMGQEVILRCVPISNHLYFYWYRQILGQKVEFLVSFYNNEISEKSEIFDDQFSVERPDGSNFTLKIRSTKLEDSAMYFCASSGGQGGSPLHFGNGTRLTVT.

The chain combines TRBV27 with TRBJ2-4; D unclear. The V gene's germline CDR1 is MNHEY and CDR2 SMNVEV (reference sequence). The CDR3 sequence is 14 residues long. The V end lost 7 bases, the J end lost 1 base, and 11 bases lay between the germline ends. The CDR3 here is CASMSSLAKNIQYF. CDR3 DNA: TGTGCCAGCATGTCGTCCCTGGCCAAAAACATTCAGTACTTC.

The chain links TRBV6-5 to TRBJ1-5, with D uncertain. CDR3 length equals 14 residues. V shed 8 bases and J shed 4 bases, with 15 bases lying between them. CDR1 is MNHEY and CDR2 is SVGAGI in the germline V gene. CDR3: CASAIELLNQPQHF. The CDR3, as DNA: TGTGCCAGCGCGATTGAGCTTTTAAATCAGCCCCAGCATTTT.